These T cell receptor beta chains were read from a single sample in a study of T cells in Graves' hyperthyroidism and ophthalmopathy. TCRdb re-derived calls from the multiplex PCR reads in MiXCR, one entry per CDR3 protein. The table includes 750,000 to 900,000 distinct CDR3 sequences, 38% detected once. Sequencing was performed on blood. The source of these receptors is a man aged 18 to 29 with Graves' hyperthyroidism. Both conserved end residues are part of each CDR3. Some rows mark clone size as missing; the rest say once, few, many or name a class of expanded clone.

V gene	clone size	J gene	CDR3 protein
TRBV10-3	many	TRBJ2-5	CAIMETFQETQYF
TRBV19	many	TRBJ1-2	CASIDREFGYTF
TRBV6-5	few	TRBJ1-2	CASTAKRVVSYGYTF
TRBV7-9	many	TRBJ1-1	CASSQTGQANTEAFF
TRBV30	NA	TRBJ1-1	CAFWTFNEAFF
TRBV20-1	many	TRBJ2-2	CSATGLNTGELFF
TRBV6-6	NA	TRBJ2-5	CASSSGDGSQYF
TRBV15	many	TRBJ2-7	CATSRGKGSYYEQYF
TRBV20-1	few	TRBJ2-5	CSARDRTGSETQYF
TRBV7-8	many	TRBJ1-3	CASSHRDVISGNTIYF
TRBV29-1	NA	TRBJ2-5	CSAEGGETQYF
TRBV5-5	few	TRBJ1-1	CASSQDLVRMNTEAFF
TRBV20-1	NA	TRBJ2-7	CSARDDRELYEQYF
TRBV7-9	few	TRBJ2-2	CASSLGSRTGDTGELFF
TRBV11-2	NA	TRBJ1-1	CASRMDRGDTEAFF
TRBV29-1	NA	TRBJ1-4	CSVETLRASEKLFF
TRBV10-3	many	TRBJ1-5	CAISEFRRGNNQPQHF
TRBV7-2	NA	TRBJ2-7	CASSSGPVYEQYF
TRBV19	many	TRBJ1-5	CASGQGYSNQPQHF
TRBV20-1	NA	TRBJ2-3	CSARGLADSTDTQYF
TRBV7-3	many	TRBJ2-6	CASSLLAGANVLTF
TRBV5-1	NA	TRBJ2-7	CASRLDRGPSYEQYF
TRBV12-3/TRBV12-4	NA	TRBJ1-1	CASRPDRAYTEAFF
TRBV7-3	many	TRBJ1-1	CASSLRQGGAAFF
TRBV10-3	NA	TRBJ1-5	CAISGTGGPGRNQPQHF
TRBV10-3	NA	TRBJ2-7	CAISFMGLAETYEQYF
TRBV19	NA	TRBJ1-1	CASATGRGRHTEAFF
TRBV19	many	TRBJ2-7	CASSSTTSSYEQYF
TRBV5-1	NA	TRBJ2-7	CASKVASGPYEQYF
TRBV5-1	NA	TRBJ1-2	CASSFGENEHYGYTF
TRBV7-6	NA	TRBJ2-7	CASSLIGGEGDEQYF
TRBV2	many	TRBJ2-7	CASRWGQTYEQYF
TRBV6-6	NA	TRBJ1-2	CATAHTRYGYTF
TRBV25-1	many	TRBJ1-1	CASSELGESTEAFF
TRBV7-2	NA	TRBJ1-5	CASSSGGEPQHF
TRBV15	many	TRBJ2-5	CATGGGRETQYF
TRBV29-1	many	TRBJ2-7	CSVYRGLEQYF
TRBV5-1	NA	TRBJ1-2	CASSTLAGPNGYTF
TRBV9	NA	TRBJ2-2	CASSVDGGGSGELFF
TRBV7-9	NA	TRBJ2-5	CASSFEGQWTQYF
TRBV7-9	NA	TRBJ1-1	CASSLAGGRDEAFF
TRBV19	NA	TRBJ1-5	CASSHSFRGLDQPQHF
TRBV2	many	TRBJ2-7	CASSEKGIYEQYF
TRBV12-3/TRBV12-4	few	TRBJ1-4	CASSLYAPGGEKLFF
TRBV10-3	many	TRBJ1-3	CAIRTGGAEGNTIYF
TRBV18	NA	TRBJ1-5	CASSPYADGQPQHF
TRBV4-2	NA	TRBJ1-3	CASSPGVGPGNTIYF
TRBV29-1	many	TRBJ1-1	CSVDGTNTEAFF
TRBV29-1	NA	TRBJ1-4	CSVVRQNTEKLFF
TRBV9	NA	TRBJ1-6	CASSKEGAANSPLHF
TRBV7-9	NA	TRBJ1-1	CASSLGQGKRNTEAFF
TRBV3-1	NA	TRBJ1-1	CASSLGLLEAFF
TRBV6-5	NA	TRBJ1-5	CASSSQAPNQPQHF